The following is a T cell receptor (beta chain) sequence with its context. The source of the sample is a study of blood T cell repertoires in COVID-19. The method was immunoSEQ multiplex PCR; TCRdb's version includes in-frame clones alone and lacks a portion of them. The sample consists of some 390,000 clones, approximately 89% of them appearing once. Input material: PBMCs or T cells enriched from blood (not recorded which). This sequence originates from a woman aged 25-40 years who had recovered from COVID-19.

The CDR3 coding sequence is TGTGCCAGCAGCCGGGGGACAGGGTCCACCCCATTGAACACCGGGGAGCTGTTTTTT. This translates into CASSRGTGSTPLNTGELFF. This chain uses TRBV7-9 with TRBJ2-2, with 9 positions matching TRBD1. The CDR3 extends over 19 amino acids. V was pared by 5 bases and J by 1 base, with 14 bases of the junction left unmatched. From germline, CDR1 is SEHNR and CDR2 FQNEAQ (reference sequence).